A single sample is the source of the 10 T cell receptor beta chains below, sequenced in a study of a mutant IDH1 vaccine in newly diagnosed glioma. Sequenced by immunoSEQ multiplex PCR; TCRdb stores in-frame clones only, minus some. The data hold 110,000 or so clones, with 75% to 90% observed a single time. Time point described: week 11, during vaccination. Each dose of the vaccine consisted of 300 ug of mutant IDH1 20-mer peptide, with topical imiquimod. The antigens of these receptors remain unknown. Sequences were derived from PBMCs, sampled from a glioma patient whose treatment included an IDH1 peptide vaccine. These receptors all stem from a woman aged 50 to 60 with glioma.

This clone is a singleton in its sample. The V call is TRBV27, the J call TRBJ2-1; D unclear. Trimming left V 4 bases short and J 9 bases short, with 13 bases between. Germline V gene lookup returns CDR1 MNHEY and CDR2 SMNVEV (reference sequence). There are 13 residues in the CDR3. Here the CDR3 reads CASSSTYSFEQFF. The DNA of the CDR3 is TGTGCCAGCAGTTCGACCTATAGCTTTGAGCAGTTCTTC.

This rearrangement joins TRBV6-5 to TRBJ1-3; no clear D gene. The CDR3 length is 13 residues. The V gene's germline CDR1 is MNHEY and CDR2 SVGAGI. The V end was cut by 2 bases, the J end by 0 bases, with 2 bases between. CDR3 amino acids: CASSYGSGNTIYF. The CDR3 nucleotides read TGTGCCAGCAGTTACGGCTCTGGAAACACCATATATTTT.

This clone was counted only a few times. The genes are TRBV10-2 and TRBJ2-7; TRBD1 matches at 7 bases. V was clipped by 2 bases and J by 1 base; unmatched bases: 2. From germline, CDR1 is WSHSY and CDR2 SAAADI. The CDR3 totals 14 residues. The CDR3 DNA sequence: TGCGCCAGCAGTGAGGCGGACAGGTCCTACGAGCAGTACTTC. The encoded protein is CASSEADRSYEQYF.

The chain combines TRBV6-6 with TRBJ2-6; D not resolved. V lost 8 bases and J lost 0, with 8 bases in between. The CDR3 runs to 14 residues. CDR1 is MNHNY and CDR2 is SVGAGI in the germline V gene (reference sequence). CDR3 nucleotide sequence: TGTGCCAGCGGGAAGGTCTCTGGGGCCAACGTCCTGACTTTC. Its protein product is CASGKVSGANVLTF.

The gene calls are TRBV28 and TRBJ2-7; 8 bases agree with TRBD1. V shed 4 bases and J 7 bases; nucleotides not matched to a gene: 9. In germline, CDR1 is MDHEN, CDR2 SYDVKM. The CDR3 covers 14 residues. The CDR3 spells CASSYPGQAGEQYF. For the CDR3, the DNA is TGTGCCAGCAGTTATCCGGGACAGGCGGGGGAGCAGTACTTC.

The chain carries TRBV6-5 and TRBJ2-2; D call uncertain. The V end lost 6 bases, the J end lost 15 bases, and 14 bases lay between the germline ends. This CDR3 is built from 11 residues. Per germline, CDR1 MNHEY and CDR2 SVGAGI. CDR3 DNA: TGTGCCAGCAGGACCCTGATGCAGGTGTTTTTT. Protein sequence: CASRTLMQVFF.

This chain uses TRBV5-4 with TRBJ1-6, with 8 positions matching TRBD1. CDR1 and CDR2 (germline): SGHNT, YYREEE (reference sequence). The J segment lost 9 bases and the V segment lost 4 bases, leaving 9 bases of the junction unmatched. The CDR3 is made up of 15 amino acids. CDR3 sequence (DNA): TGTGCCAGCAGCCCGATGACAGGGGCGGGTTCACCCCTCCACTTT. This codes for CASSPMTGAGSPLHF.

Concerning this clone: Within the sample, other DNA sequences also encode this same CDR3. The chain employs TRBV30 and TRBJ1-3; D gene uncertain. Germline V CDR1 and CDR2: GTSNPN, SVGIG (reference sequence). V lost 3 bases and J lost 2, with 8 bases in between. The CDR3 covers 13 residues. The CDR3, as DNA: TGTGCCTGGAGCCGGACGGCTGGAAACACCATATATTTT. This translates into CAWSRTAGNTIYF.

This chain uses TRBV5-1 with TRBJ2-1; D may be TRBD2 (6 bases). V lost 2 bases, J lost 0 bases, and 21 bases lay in between. Germline loops: CDR1 SGHRS, CDR2 YFSETQ. The CDR3 is 19 residues long. The CDR3 loop is CASSFRGAGTVLSYNEQFF. CDR3 sequence (DNA): TGCGCCAGCAGCTTTAGAGGGGCCGGGACTGTTCTCTCCTACAATGAGCAGTTCTTC. Supplemented by reference TRBV5-1 and TRBJ2-1, the full variable domain reads KAGVTQTPRYLIKTRGQQVTLSCSPISGHRSVSWYQQTPGQGLQFLFEYFSETQRNKGNFPGRFSGRQFSNSRSEMNVSTLELGDSALYLCASSFRGAGTVLSYNEQFFGPGTRLTVL.

The rearrangement uses TRBV4-1 and TRBJ2-1; 9 bases are a match to TRBD2. The germline gives CDR1 MGHRA, CDR2 YSYEKL. This CDR3 spans 16 amino acids. V lost 0 bases to trimming and J lost 6 bases; unmatched junction nucleotides: 6. The CDR3 DNA reads TGCGCCAGCAGCCAAGATCCCGGACTAGCGTCCAATGAGCAGTTCTTC. This encodes CASSQDPGLASNEQFF.